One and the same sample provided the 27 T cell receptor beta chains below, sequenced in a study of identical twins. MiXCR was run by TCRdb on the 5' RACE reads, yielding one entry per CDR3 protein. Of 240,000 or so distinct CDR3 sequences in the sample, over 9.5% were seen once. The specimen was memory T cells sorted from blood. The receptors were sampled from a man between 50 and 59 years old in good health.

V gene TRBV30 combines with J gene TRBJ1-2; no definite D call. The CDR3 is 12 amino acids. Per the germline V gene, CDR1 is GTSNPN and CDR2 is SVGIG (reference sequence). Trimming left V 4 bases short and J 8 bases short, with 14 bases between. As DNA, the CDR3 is TGTGCCTGGAATAGGTTAGATGAAGGCTACACCTTC. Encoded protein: CAWNRLDEGYTF.

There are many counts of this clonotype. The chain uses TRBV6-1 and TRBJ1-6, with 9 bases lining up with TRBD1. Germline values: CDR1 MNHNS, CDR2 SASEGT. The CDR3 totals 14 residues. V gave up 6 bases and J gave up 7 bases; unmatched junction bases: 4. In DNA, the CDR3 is TGTGCCAGCAGGGGACAGGGTGGAAATTCACCCCTCCACTTT. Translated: CASRGQGGNSPLHF.

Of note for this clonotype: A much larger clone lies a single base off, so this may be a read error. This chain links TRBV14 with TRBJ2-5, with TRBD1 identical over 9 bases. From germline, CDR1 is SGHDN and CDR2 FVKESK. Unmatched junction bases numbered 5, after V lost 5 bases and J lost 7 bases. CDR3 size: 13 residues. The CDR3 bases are TGTGCCAGCAGCTTACAGGGGGCGCGGACCCAGTACTTC. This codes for CASSLQGARTQYF.

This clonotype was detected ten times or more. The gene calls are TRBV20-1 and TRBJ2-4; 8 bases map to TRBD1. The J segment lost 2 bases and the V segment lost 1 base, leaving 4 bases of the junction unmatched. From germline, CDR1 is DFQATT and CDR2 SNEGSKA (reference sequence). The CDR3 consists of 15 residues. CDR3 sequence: CSARATGVTKNIQYF. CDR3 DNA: TGCAGTGCTAGAGCGACAGGGGTAACCAAAAACATTCAGTACTTC.

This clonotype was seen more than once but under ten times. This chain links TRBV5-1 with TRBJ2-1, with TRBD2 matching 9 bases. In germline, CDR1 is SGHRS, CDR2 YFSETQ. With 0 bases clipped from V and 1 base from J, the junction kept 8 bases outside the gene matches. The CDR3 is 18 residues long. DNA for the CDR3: TGCGCCAGCAGCTTGGTATCATTGAGCGGGGGGTCCTACAATGAGCAGTTCTTC. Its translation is CASSLVSLSGGSYNEQFF.

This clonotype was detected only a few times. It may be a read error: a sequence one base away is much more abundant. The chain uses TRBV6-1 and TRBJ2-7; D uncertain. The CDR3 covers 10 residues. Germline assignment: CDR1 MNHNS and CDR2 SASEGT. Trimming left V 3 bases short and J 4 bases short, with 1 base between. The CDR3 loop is CASSEYEQYF. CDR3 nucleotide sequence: TGTGCCAGCAGTGAGTACGAGCAGTACTTC.

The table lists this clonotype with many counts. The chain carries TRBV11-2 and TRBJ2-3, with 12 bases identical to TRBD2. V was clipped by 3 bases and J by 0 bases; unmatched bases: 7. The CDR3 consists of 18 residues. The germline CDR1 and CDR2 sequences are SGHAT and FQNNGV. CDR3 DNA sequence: TGTGCCAGCAGCTTCTTTACTAGCGGGGGGACTAGCACAGATACGCAGTATTTT. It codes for CASSFFTSGGTSTDTQYF.

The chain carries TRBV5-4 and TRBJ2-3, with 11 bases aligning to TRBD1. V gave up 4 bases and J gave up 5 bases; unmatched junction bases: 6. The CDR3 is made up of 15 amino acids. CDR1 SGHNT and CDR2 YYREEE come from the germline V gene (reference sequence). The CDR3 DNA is TGTGCCAGCAGCAGCCGGGACAGGGGGATAGATACGCAGTATTTT. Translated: CASSSRDRGIDTQYF.

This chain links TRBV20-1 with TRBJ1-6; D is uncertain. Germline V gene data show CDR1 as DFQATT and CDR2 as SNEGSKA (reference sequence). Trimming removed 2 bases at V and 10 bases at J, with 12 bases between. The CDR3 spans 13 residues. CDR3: CSARSIEDSPLHF. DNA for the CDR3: TGCAGTGCTAGATCTATTGAGGACTCACCCCTCCACTTT.

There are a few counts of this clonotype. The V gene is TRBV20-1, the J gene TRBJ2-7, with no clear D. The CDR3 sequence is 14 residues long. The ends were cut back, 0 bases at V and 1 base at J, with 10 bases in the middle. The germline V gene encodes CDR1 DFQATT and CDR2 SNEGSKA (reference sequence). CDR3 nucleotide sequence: TGCAGTGCTAGAGAGGGATGGGGTTCCTACGAGCAGTACTTC. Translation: CSAREGWGSYEQYF.

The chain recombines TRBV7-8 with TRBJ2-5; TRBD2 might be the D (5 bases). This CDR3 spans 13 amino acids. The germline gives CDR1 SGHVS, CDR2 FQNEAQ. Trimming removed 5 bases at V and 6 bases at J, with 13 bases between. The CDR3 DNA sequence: TGTGCCAGCAGCCCACCGGCCGGGAAGACCCAGTACTTC. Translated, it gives CASSPPAGKTQYF.

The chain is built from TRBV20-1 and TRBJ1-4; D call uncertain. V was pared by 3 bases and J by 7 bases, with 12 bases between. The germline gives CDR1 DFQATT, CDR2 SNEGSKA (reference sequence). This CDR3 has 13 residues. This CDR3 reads CSASGTGGEKLFF. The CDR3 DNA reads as TGCAGTGCTAGCGGAACGGGCGGTGAAAAACTGTTTTTT.

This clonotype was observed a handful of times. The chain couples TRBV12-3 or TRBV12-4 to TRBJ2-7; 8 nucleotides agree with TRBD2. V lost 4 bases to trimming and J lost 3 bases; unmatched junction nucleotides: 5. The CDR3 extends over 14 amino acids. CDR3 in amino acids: CASSYTAGDYEQYF. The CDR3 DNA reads TGTGCCAGCAGTTATACAGCGGGGGACTACGAGCAGTACTTC.

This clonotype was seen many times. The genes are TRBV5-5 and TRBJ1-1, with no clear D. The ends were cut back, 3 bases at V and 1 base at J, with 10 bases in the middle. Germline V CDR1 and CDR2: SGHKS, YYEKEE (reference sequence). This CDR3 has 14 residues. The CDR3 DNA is TGTGCCAGCAGCTCCGTTTCTAGGAACACTGAAGCTTTCTTT. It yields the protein CASSSVSRNTEAFF. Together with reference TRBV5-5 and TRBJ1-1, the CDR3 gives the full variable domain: DAGVTQSPTHLIKTRGQQVTLRCSPISGHKSVSWYQQVLGQGPQFIFQYYEKEERGRGNFPDRFSARQFPNYSSELNVNALLLGDSALYLCASSSVSRNTEAFFGQGTRLTVV.

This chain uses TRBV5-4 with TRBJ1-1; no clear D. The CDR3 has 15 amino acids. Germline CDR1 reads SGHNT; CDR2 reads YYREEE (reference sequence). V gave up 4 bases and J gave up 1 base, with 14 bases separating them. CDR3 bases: TGTGCCAGCAGCCCACCCAGACAACCGAACACTGAAGCTTTCTTT. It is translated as CASSPPRQPNTEAFF.

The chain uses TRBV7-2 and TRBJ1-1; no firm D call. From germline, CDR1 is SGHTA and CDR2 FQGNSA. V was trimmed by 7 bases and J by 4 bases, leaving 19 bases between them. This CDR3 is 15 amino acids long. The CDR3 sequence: CASTLNGVAGTEAFF. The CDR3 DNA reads TGTGCCAGCACCCTTAATGGGGTCGCGGGCACTGAAGCTTTCTTT. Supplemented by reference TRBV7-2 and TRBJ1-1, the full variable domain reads GAGVSQSPSNKVTEKGKDVELRCDPISGHTALYWYRQSLGQGLEFLIYFQGNSAPDKSGLPSDRFSAERTGGSVSTLTIQRTQQEDSAVYLCASTLNGVAGTEAFFGQGTRLTVV.

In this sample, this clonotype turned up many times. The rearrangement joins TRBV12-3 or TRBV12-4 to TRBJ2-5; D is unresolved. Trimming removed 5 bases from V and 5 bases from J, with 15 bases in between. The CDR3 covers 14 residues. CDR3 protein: CASSLGPKRETQYF. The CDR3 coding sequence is TGTGCCAGCAGTCTAGGACCGAAGAGGGAGACCCAGTACTTC.

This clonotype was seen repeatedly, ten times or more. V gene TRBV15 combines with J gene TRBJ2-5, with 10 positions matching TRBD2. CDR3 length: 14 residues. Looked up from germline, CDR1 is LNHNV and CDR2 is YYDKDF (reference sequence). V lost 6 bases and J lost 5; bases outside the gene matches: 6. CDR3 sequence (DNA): TGTGCCACCAGTGACGCTAGCGGGAGTGAGACCCAGTACTTC. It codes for CATSDASGSETQYF.

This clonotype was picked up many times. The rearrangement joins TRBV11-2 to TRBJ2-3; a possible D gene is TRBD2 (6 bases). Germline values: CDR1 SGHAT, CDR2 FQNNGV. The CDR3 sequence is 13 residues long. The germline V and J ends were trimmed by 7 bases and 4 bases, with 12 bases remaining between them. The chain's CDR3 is CASTLGEADTQYF. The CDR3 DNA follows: TGTGCCAGCACCCTCGGGGAGGCAGATACGCAGTATTTT. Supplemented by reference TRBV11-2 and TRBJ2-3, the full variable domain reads EAGVAQSPRYKIIEKRQSVAFWCNPISGHATLYWYQQILGQGPKLLIQFQNNGVVDDSQLPKDRFSAERLKGVDSTLKIQPAKLEDSAVYLCASTLGEADTQYFGPGTRLTVL.

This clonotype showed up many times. For the CDR3, the DNA is TGTGCCAGCAGTTACTCGGGGACAGGAAGGTCCGGGGAGCTGTTTTTT. This translates into CASSYSGTGRSGELFF. This sequence joins TRBV6-2 or TRBV6-3 and TRBJ2-2; 8 nucleotides agree with TRBD1. The germline V gene has CDR1 MNHEY and CDR2 SVGEGT. The CDR3 contains 16 residues. J was trimmed by 6 bases and V by 0 bases; bases with no gene match: 6.

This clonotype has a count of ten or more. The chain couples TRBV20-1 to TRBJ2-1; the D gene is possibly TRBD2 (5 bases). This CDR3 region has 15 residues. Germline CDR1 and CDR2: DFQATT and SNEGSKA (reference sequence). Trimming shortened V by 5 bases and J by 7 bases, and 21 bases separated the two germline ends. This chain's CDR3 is CSARKGGRTANEQFF. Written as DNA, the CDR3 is TGCAGTGCTCGCAAAGGAGGCAGGACGGCGAATGAGCAGTTCTTC.

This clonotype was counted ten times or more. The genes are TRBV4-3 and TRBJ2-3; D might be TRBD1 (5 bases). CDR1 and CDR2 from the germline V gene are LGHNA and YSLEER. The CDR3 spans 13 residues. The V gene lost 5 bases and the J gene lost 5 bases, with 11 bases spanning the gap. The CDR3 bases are TGCGCCAGCAGCTCCAGGGTAGGAGATACGCAGTATTTT. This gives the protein CASSSRVGDTQYF.

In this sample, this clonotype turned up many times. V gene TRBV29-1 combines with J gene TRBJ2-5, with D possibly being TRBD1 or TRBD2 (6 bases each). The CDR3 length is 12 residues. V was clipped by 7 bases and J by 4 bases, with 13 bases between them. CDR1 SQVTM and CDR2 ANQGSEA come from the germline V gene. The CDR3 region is CSGGGGTETQYF. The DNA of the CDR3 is TGCAGCGGCGGAGGGGGTACAGAGACCCAGTACTTC.

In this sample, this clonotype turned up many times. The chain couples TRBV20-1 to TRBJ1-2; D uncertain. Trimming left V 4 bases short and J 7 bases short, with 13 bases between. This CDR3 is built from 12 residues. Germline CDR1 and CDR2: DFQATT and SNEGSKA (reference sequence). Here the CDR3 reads CSAKSSEAGYTF. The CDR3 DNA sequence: TGCAGTGCTAAGAGTTCCGAGGCTGGCTACACCTTC.

The CDR3 here is CASSPSVGEGDGYTF. DNA for the CDR3: TGTGCCAGCTCACCATCGGTAGGGGAAGGCGATGGCTACACCTTC. This chain joins TRBV18 and TRBJ1-2, with a possible D match to TRBD1 (5 bases). Germline V gene sequence: CDR1 KGHSH, CDR2 LQKENI. CDR3 length: 15 amino acids. V was pared by 2 bases and J by 6 bases, with 16 bases between. Full variable domain (remainder filled in from reference TRBV18 and TRBJ1-2): NAGVMQNPRHLVRRRGQEARLRCSPMKGHSHVYWYRQLPEEGLKFMVYLQKENIIDESGMPKERFSAEFPKEGPSILRIQQVVRGDSAAYFCASSPSVGEGDGYTFGSGTRLTVV.

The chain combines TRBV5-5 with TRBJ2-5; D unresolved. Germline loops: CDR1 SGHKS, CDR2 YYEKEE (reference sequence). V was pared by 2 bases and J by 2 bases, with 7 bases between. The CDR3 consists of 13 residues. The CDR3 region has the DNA TGTGCCAGCAGCTTTTCCGGGCAAGAGACCCAGTACTTC. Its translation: CASSFSGQETQYF.

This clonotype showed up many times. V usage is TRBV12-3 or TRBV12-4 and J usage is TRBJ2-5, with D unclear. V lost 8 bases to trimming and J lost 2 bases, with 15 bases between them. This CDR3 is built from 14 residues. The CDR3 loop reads CASARRDTQETQYF. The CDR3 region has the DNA TGTGCCAGCGCGAGGCGTGATACACAAGAGACCCAGTACTTC.